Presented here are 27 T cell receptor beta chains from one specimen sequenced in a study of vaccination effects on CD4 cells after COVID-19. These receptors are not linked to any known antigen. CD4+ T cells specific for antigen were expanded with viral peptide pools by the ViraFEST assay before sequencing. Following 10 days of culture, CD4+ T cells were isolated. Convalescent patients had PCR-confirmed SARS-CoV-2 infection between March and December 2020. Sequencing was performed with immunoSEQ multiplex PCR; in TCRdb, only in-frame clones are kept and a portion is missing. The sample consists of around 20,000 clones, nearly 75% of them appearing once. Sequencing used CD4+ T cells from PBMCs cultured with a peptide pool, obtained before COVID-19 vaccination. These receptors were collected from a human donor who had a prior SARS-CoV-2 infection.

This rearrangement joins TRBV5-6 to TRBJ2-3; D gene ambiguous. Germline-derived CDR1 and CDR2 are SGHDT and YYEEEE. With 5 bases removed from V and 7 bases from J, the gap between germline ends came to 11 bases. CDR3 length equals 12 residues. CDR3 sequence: CASRRGPYTQYF. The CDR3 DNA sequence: TGTGCCAGCAGGAGAGGACCGTATACGCAGTATTTT.

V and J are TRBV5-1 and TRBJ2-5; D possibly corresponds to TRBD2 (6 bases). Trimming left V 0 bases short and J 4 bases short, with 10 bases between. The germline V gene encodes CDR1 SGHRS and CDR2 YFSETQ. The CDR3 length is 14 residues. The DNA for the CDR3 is TGCGCCAGCAGCTTGGCGACGGGAGTAGAGACCCAGTACTTC. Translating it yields CASSLATGVETQYF.

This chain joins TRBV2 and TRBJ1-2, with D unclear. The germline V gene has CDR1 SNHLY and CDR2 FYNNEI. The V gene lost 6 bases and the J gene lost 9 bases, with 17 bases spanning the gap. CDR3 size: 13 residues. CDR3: CASREGEGKSYTF. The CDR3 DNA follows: TGTGCCAGCAGGGAGGGAGAAGGGAAAAGCTACACCTTC.

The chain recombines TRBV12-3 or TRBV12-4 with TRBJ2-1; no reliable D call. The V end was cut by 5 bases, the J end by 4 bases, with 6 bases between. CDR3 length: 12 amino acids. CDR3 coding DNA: TGTGCCAGCAGTCCGCCTTACAATGAGCAGTTCTTC. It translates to CASSPPYNEQFF.

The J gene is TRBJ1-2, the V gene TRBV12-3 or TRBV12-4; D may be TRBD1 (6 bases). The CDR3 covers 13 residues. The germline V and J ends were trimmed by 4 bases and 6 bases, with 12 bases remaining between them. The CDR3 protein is CASSYRASDGYTF. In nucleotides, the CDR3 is TGTGCCAGCAGTTACAGGGCATCTGATGGCTACACCTTC.

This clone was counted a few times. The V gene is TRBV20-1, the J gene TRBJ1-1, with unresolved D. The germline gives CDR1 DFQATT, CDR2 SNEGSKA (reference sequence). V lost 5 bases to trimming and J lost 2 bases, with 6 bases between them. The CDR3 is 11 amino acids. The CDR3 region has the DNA TGCAGTGCTTTGATCAACACTGAAGCTTTCTTT. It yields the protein CSALINTEAFF.

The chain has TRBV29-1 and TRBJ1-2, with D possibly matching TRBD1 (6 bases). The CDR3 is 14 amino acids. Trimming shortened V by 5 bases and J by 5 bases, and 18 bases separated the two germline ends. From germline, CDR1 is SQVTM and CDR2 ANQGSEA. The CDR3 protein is CSVPSIGGNYGYTF. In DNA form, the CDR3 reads TGCAGCGTTCCATCGATAGGGGGAAATTATGGCTACACCTTC.

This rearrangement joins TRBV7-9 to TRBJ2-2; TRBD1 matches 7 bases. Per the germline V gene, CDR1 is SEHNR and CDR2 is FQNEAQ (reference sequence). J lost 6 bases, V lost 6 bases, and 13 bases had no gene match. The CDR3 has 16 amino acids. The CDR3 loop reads CASRKGGWGDPGELFF. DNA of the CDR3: TGTGCCAGCAGAAAAGGGGGCTGGGGAGATCCCGGGGAGCTGTTTTTT.

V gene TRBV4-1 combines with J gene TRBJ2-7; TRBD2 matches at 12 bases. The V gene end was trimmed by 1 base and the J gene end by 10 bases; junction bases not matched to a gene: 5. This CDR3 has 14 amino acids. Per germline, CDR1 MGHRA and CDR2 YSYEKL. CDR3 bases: TGCGCCAGCAGCCAAGGGGCGACTAGCGGGAGACAGTACTTC. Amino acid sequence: CASSQGATSGRQYF.

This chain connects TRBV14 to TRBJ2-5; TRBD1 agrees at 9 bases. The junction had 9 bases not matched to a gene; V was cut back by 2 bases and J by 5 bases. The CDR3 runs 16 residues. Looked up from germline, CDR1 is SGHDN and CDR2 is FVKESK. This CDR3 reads CASSQRRDRASETQYF. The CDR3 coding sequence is TGTGCCAGCAGCCAACGCAGGGACAGGGCGTCGGAGACCCAGTACTTC.

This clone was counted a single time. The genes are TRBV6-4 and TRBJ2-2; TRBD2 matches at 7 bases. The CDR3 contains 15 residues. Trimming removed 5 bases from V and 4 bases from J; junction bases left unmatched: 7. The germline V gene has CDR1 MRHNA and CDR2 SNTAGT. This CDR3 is CASSLDGGTTGELFF. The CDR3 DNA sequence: TGTGCCAGCAGTCTTGACGGGGGGACCACCGGGGAGCTGTTTTTT.

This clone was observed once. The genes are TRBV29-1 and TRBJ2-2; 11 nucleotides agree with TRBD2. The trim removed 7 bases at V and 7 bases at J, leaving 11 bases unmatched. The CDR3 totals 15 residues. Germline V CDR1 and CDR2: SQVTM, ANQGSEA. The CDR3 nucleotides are TGCAGCGCCAAATGGCAGACTAGCGGGATCGGGGAGCTGTTTTTT. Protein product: CSAKWQTSGIGELFF.

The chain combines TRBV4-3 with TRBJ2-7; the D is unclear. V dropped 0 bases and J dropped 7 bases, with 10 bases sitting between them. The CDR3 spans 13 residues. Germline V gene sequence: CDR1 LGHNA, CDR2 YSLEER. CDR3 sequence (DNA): TGCGCCAGCAGCCAAGATATATTTCGGGAGCAGTACTTC. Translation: CASSQDIFREQYF.

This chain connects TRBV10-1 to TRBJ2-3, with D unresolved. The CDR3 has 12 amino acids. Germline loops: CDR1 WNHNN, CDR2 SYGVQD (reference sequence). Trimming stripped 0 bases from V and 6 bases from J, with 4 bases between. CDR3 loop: CASSESWDTQYF. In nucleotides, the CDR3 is TGCGCCAGCAGTGAGTCGTGGGATACGCAGTATTTT.

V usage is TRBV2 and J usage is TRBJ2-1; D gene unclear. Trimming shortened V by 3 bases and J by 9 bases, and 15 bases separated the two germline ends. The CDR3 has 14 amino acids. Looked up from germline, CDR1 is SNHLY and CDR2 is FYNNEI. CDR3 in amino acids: CASSEASFKGEQFF. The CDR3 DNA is TGTGCCAGCAGTGAGGCCTCCTTTAAGGGTGAGCAGTTCTTC.

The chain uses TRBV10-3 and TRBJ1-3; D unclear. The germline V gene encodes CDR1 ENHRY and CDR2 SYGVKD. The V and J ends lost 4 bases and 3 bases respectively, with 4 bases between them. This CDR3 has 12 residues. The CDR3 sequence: CAISGLGNTIYF. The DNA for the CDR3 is TGTGCCATCAGTGGGCTTGGAAACACCATATATTTT.

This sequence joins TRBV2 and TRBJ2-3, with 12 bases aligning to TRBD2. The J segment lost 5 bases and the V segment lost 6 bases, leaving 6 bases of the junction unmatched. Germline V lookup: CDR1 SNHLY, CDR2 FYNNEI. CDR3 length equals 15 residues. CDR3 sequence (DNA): TGTGCCAGCAGAGATTTGGGACTAGCGGGAGATACGCAGTATTTT. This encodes CASRDLGLAGDTQYF. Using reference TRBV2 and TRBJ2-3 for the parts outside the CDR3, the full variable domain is EPEVTQTPSHQVTQMGQEVILRCVPISNHLYFYWYRQILGQKVEFLVSFYNNEISEKSEIFDDQFSVERPDGSNFTLKIRSTKLEDSAMYFCASRDLGLAGDTQYFGPGTRLTVL.

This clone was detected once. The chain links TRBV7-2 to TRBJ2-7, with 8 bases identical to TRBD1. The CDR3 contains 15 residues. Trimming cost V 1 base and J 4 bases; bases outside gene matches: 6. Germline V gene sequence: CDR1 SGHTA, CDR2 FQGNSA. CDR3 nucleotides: TGTGCCAGCAGCTTAGGTTGGACAGGGAGGTACGAGCAGTACTTC. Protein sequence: CASSLGWTGRYEQYF.

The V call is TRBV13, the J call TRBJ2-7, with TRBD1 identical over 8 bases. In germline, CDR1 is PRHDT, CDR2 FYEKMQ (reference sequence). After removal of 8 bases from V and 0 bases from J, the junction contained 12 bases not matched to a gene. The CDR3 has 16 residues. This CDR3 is CASPFLGDRNSYEQYF. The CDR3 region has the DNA TGTGCCAGCCCTTTTTTGGGGGACAGGAACTCCTACGAGCAGTACTTC.

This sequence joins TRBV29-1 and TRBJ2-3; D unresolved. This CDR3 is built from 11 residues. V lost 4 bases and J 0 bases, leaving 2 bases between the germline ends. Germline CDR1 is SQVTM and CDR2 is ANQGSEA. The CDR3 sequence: CSVGSTDTQYF. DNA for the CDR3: TGCAGCGTTGGAAGCACAGATACGCAGTATTTT.

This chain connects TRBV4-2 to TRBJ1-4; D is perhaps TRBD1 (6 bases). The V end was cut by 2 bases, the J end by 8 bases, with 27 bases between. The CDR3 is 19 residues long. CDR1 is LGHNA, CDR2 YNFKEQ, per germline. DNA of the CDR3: TGTGCCAGCAGCCAACCTAGGGGGGGGGCTTCGGGGACCGTCGAAAAACTGTTTTTT. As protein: CASSQPRGGASGTVEKLFF.

CDR3 amino acids: CASNPRGGGGGTEAFF. In DNA form, the CDR3 reads TGTGCCAGCAACCCTCGTGGGGGGGGAGGGGGAACTGAAGCTTTCTTT. The rearrangement uses TRBV11-2 and TRBJ1-1; D may be TRBD1 (6 bases). Trimming removed 7 bases from V and 5 bases from J, with 23 bases in between. This CDR3 is 16 amino acids long. Germline CDR1 and CDR2: SGHAT and FQNNGV.

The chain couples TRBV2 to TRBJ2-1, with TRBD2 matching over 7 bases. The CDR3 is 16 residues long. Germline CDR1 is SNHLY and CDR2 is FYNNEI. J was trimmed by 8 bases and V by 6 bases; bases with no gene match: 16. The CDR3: CASSLAGDLGLDEQFF. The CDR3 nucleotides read TGTGCCAGCAGCCTCGCGGGGGATTTGGGGCTAGATGAGCAGTTCTTC.

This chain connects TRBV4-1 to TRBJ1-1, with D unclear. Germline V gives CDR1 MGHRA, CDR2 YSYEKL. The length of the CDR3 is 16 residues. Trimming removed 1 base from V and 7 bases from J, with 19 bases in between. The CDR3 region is CASSQVRERFASEAFF. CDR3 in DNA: TGCGCCAGCAGCCAAGTGAGAGAGAGGTTCGCCAGTGAAGCTTTCTTT.

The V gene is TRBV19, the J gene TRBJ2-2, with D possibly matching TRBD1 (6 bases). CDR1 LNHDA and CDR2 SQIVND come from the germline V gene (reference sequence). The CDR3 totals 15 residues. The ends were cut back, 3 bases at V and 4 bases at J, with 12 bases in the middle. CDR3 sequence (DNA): TGTGCCAGTAGTATTTTGGGGGCCGCCACCGGGGAGCTGTTTTTT. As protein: CASSILGAATGELFF.

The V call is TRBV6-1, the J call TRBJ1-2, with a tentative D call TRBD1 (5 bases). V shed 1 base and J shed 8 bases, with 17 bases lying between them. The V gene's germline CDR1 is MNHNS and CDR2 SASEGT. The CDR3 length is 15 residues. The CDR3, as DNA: TGTGCCAGCAGTGAAGGGACATTCCGCGACAGAGGCTACACCTTC. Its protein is CASSEGTFRDRGYTF.

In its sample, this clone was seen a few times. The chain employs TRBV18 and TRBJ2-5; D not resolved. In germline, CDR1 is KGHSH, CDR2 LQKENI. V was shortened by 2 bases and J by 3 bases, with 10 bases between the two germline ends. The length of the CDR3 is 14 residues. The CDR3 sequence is CASSPVGSKETQYF. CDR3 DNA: TGTGCCAGCTCACCAGTGGGGTCTAAAGAGACCCAGTACTTC.